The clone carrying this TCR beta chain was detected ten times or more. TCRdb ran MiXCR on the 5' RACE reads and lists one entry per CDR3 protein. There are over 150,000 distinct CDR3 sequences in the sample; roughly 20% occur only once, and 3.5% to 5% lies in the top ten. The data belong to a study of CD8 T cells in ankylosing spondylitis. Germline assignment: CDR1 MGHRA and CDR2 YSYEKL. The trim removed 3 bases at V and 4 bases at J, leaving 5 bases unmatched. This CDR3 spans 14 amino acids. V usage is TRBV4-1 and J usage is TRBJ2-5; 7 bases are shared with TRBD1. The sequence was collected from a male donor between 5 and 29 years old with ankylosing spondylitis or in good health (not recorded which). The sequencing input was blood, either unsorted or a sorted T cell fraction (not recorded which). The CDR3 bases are TGCGCCAGCAGCCAGGGTCACAGGGGAGAGACCCAGTACTTC. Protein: CASSQGHRGETQYF.